These 21 T cell receptor beta chains were sequenced from one sample in a study of blood T cells in healthy people across ages (dated by TCRdb to between 2014 and 2017). The library relied on 5' RACE. The sequencer was an Illumina HiSeq 2500. The second PCR ran for roughly 6 to 11 cycles and used a J-beta primer mix along with a sample-barcoded 5' primer. The public reads were reanalyzed by TCRdb: fastp trimming at Q25, MiXCR alignment, in-frame beta chains only. Every distinct CDR3 protein forms one entry, paired with its most common genes and DNA. In all, the sample holds 650,000 to 700,000 distinct CDR3 sequences, and 32% of those were seen once. The ten largest clones add up to approximately 15% of the sample. Sequenced: blood. The receptors shown here come from a woman aged 80 or over in good health. Donor details come from another sample of the same person, matched by shared clones.

There are many counts of this clonotype. This chain joins TRBV6-2 or TRBV6-3 and TRBJ1-1, with D possibly being TRBD1 (5 bases). The CDR3 totals 14 residues. Germline CDR1 is MNHEY and CDR2 is SVGEGT. Deletions cut 4 bases from V and 0 bases from J, with 9 bases between. The CDR3 loop reads CASSLDTMNTEAFF. The CDR3 DNA reads as TGTGCCAGCAGTTTGGACACCATGAACACTGAAGCTTTCTTT.

The J gene is TRBJ1-3, the V gene TRBV20-1, with 9 bases identical to TRBD1. The CDR3 length is 15 residues. Looked up from germline, CDR1 is DFQATT and CDR2 is SNEGSKA (reference sequence). Trimming cost V 2 bases and J 4 bases; bases outside gene matches: 6. The CDR3 reads CSARPNRGQGNTIYF. As DNA, the CDR3 is TGCAGTGCTAGACCTAACAGGGGGCAAGGAAACACCATATATTTT.

This clonotype was seen more than once but under ten times. This may be a read error, as it is one base from a much larger clone. The rearrangement uses TRBV7-2 and TRBJ2-7; TRBD2 might be the D (5 bases). The V and J ends lost 3 bases and 3 bases respectively, with 12 bases between them. CDR1 and CDR2 (germline): SGHTA, FQGNSA. The CDR3 is 14 residues long. The DNA of the CDR3 is TGTGCCAGCAGCTTTACGAGAGGAGGCTACGAGCAGTACTTC. This sequence encodes CASSFTRGGYEQYF. Using reference TRBV7-2 and TRBJ2-7 for the parts outside the CDR3, the full variable domain is GAGVSQSPSNKVTEKGKDVELRCDPISGHTALYWYRQSLGQGLEFLIYFQGNSAPDKSGLPSDRFSAERTGGSVSTLTIQRTQQEDSAVYLCASSFTRGGYEQYFGPGTRLTVT.

This sequence joins TRBV4-3 and TRBJ2-7, with D perhaps matching TRBD1 or TRBD2 (5 bases each). The DNA end is a closer match to TRBJ2-4, so the J assignment may be wrong. Germline V gene sequence: CDR1 LGHNA, CDR2 YSLEER. The CDR3 is made up of 13 amino acids. DNA of the CDR3: TGCGCCAGCAGCCACGCCGGGACGGGCATTCAGTACTTC. Its translation: CASSHAGTGIQYF.

This clonotype has just a few counts. Possible read error: a much larger clone is one base away. This chain connects TRBV7-2 to TRBJ2-5, with D maybe TRBD1 (5 bases). V was clipped by 5 bases and J by 11 bases, with 24 bases between them. This CDR3 is built from 15 residues. Germline loops: CDR1 SGHTA, CDR2 FQGNSA. Written as DNA, the CDR3 is TGTGCCAGCAGCCGACCGAAGGGGCAGAGTATGAAGCAGTACTTC. This codes for CASSRPKGQSMKQYF.

In its sample, this clonotype was seen many times. This sequence joins TRBV27 and TRBJ1-2; D perhaps matches TRBD1 (6 bases). Germline V gene data show CDR1 as MNHEY and CDR2 as SMNVEV (reference sequence). V lost 7 bases and J lost 6, with 21 bases in between. The CDR3 is 15 residues long. The CDR3 loop is CASNPGGIGGDGYTF. The CDR3 DNA sequence: TGTGCCAGCAACCCTGGGGGCATCGGAGGAGATGGCTACACCTTC.

This clonotype came up many times. This chain links TRBV4-2 with TRBJ2-3, with 8 nucleotides matching TRBD2. V shed 0 bases and J 5 bases; nucleotides not matched to a gene: 7. The CDR3 sequence is 16 residues long. Germline CDR1 is LGHNA and CDR2 is YNFKEQ. For the CDR3, the DNA is TGTGCCAGCAGCCAAGACGGGCGGGGGGTCAGAGATACGCAGTATTTT. Translated: CASSQDGRGVRDTQYF.

V gene TRBV6-1 combines with J gene TRBJ1-1; D unresolved. Germline V gives CDR1 MNHNS, CDR2 SASEGT. The CDR3 consists of 14 residues. Trimming shortened V by 6 bases and J by 1 base, and 12 bases separated the two germline ends. Written as DNA, the CDR3 is TGTGCCAGCAGCCACCGGGAATCGAACACTGAAGCTTTCTTT. It translates to CASSHRESNTEAFF.

Many counts were recorded for this clonotype. This sequence joins TRBV3-1 and TRBJ1-2; TRBD1 might be the D (5 bases). The CDR3 is made up of 14 amino acids. The ends were cut back, 6 bases at V and 5 bases at J, with 16 bases in the middle. Germline CDR1 LGHDT, CDR2 YNNKEL (reference sequence). The CDR3 loop is CASSQGRGSYGYTF. For the CDR3, the DNA is TGTGCCAGCAGTCAGGGAAGGGGTTCGTATGGCTACACCTTC.

This chain joins TRBV12-3 or TRBV12-4 and TRBJ2-3; 12 bases line up with TRBD2. The CDR3 runs 16 residues. The ends lost 6 bases at V and 11 bases at J; junction bases unmatched: 15. CDR3 amino acids: CASSFLTSGRADVQYF. The DNA of the CDR3 is TGTGCCAGCAGCTTCTTGACTAGCGGGAGAGCAGATGTGCAGTATTTT.

The chain joins TRBV2 to TRBJ1-6, with 7 positions matching TRBD1. Trimming cost V 5 bases and J 7 bases; bases outside gene matches: 5. The CDR3 covers 14 residues. In germline, CDR1 is SNHLY, CDR2 FYNNEI. As DNA, the CDR3 is TGTGCCAGCAGTACGGACAGGAAAAATTCACCCCTCCACTTT. This sequence encodes CASSTDRKNSPLHF.

This clonotype occurred a few times. This chain links TRBV29-1 with TRBJ2-3; 7 bases are a match to TRBD2. The CDR3 totals 15 residues. J lost 0 bases, V lost 5 bases, and 8 bases had no gene match. The germline V gene has CDR1 SQVTM and CDR2 ANQGSEA. This CDR3 reads CSVRTSVVSTDTQYF. In DNA, the CDR3 is TGCAGCGTTCGAACTAGCGTGGTGAGCACAGATACGCAGTATTTT.

The table lists this clonotype with a few counts. V is TRBV7-6 and J is TRBJ1-4, with D unresolved. The V gene's germline CDR1 is SGHVS and CDR2 FNYEAQ. Trimming pared 4 bases from V and 0 bases from J, leaving 15 bases between. The CDR3 covers 17 residues. The DNA of the CDR3 is TGTGCCAGCAGCTCCCGCGCAGGAGTGGCAACTAATGAAAAACTGTTTTTT. Its translation is CASSSRAGVATNEKLFF.

The chain links TRBV12-3 or TRBV12-4 to TRBJ2-3; D uncertain. This CDR3 contains 15 residues. Trimming removed 3 bases at V and 1 base at J, with 11 bases between. This CDR3 is CASSLQPRGTDTQYF. The CDR3 DNA follows: TGTGCCAGCAGTTTGCAGCCTAGAGGCACAGATACGCAGTATTTT.

Worth noting for this clonotype: It may be a read error: a sequence one base away is much more abundant. This sequence joins TRBV13 and TRBJ1-3; D is unresolved. The CDR3 spans 17 residues. Trimming removed 8 bases at V and 0 bases at J, with 20 bases between. Germline assignment: CDR1 PRHDT and CDR2 FYEKMQ (reference sequence). DNA of the CDR3: TGTGCCAGCTCCCTTAGGGTGGGTCGAAACTCTGGAAACACCATATATTTT. It specifies CASSLRVGRNSGNTIYF.

The V call is TRBV10-3, the J call TRBJ1-1, with 7 positions matching TRBD1. The CDR3 totals 14 residues. Germline lookup yields CDR1 ENHRY and CDR2 SYGVKD. J gave up 1 base and V 7 bases, and 6 bases lay outside the gene matches. The CDR3 is CAIKQGIENTEAFF. The CDR3 coding sequence is TGTGCCATCAAACAGGGGATCGAGAACACTGAAGCTTTCTTT.

The chain has TRBV20-1 and TRBJ1-2; D is ambiguous. The CDR3 is made up of 13 amino acids. Germline loops: CDR1 DFQATT, CDR2 SNEGSKA (reference sequence). V lost 1 base, J lost 5 bases, and 11 bases lay in between. Written as DNA, the CDR3 is TGCAGTGCTAGAGCAAACAGCGGGTATGGCTACACCTTC. This encodes CSARANSGYGYTF.

The V gene is TRBV6-6, the J gene TRBJ2-1; D possibly corresponds to TRBD2 (6 bases). The J call may be wrong; the DNA end is better matched by TRBJ2-7. Germline values: CDR1 MNHNY, CDR2 SVGAGI (reference sequence). CDR3 length equals 15 residues. The CDR3 loop is CASSYGRGSYNEQYF. In nucleotides, the CDR3 is TGTGCCAGCAGTTACGGGCGGGGCTCCTACAATGAGCAGTACTTC.

This clonotype was detected ten times or more. CDR3 in DNA: TGTGCCATCAGTGCCCCCCGACTAGCGGGGGGCCCTAGCGAGCAGTACTTC. As protein: CAISAPRLAGGPSEQYF. The chain has TRBV10-3 and TRBJ2-7, with 13 bases aligning to TRBD2. V trimming: 4 bases; J trimming: 6 bases; junction bases outside the gene matches: 12. CDR1 ENHRY and CDR2 SYGVKD come from the germline V gene. The CDR3 runs to 17 residues.

CDR3 nucleotides: TGCGCCAGCAGCCCCACGAGAAACAGTCTCTACTACAATGAGCAGTTCTTC. Its protein product is CASSPTRNSLYYNEQFF. The chain carries TRBV4-3 and TRBJ2-1; no definite D call. Germline values: CDR1 LGHNA, CDR2 YSLEER. Trimming removed 4 bases from V and 3 bases from J, with 19 bases in between. The CDR3 runs to 17 residues.

On this clonotype itself: This clone may be a read error of a much larger clone one base away. The chain employs TRBV2 and TRBJ1-3, with D possibly TRBD1 on 6 matching bases. From germline, CDR1 is SNHLY and CDR2 FYNNEI. This CDR3 is built from 15 residues. V was cut by 3 bases and J by 3 bases, with 12 bases left in between. The CDR3 protein is CASSDGGSFGNTIYF. Written as DNA, the CDR3 is TGTGCCAGCAGTGATGGGGGCAGCTTTGGAAACACCATATATTTT.